The sequence of this T cell receptor (beta chain) was determined in a study of blood T cell repertoires in COVID-19. Overall study context: Sources were T cells, B-cell-depleted T cells, or PBMCs; the material itself was cDNA or gDNA.

Recruits, aged 18 to 89 years, lived in 24 US areas. Either two negative PCRs, clearance, or symptom resolution qualified Cohort 3 donors as recovered. Under the authors' procedure: By means of reference gene primer amplification, nucleated cell counts were estimated. Method: immunoSEQ multiplex PCR; TCRdb's copy keeps in-frame clones and lacks some. V, J and clone size were drawn from that table, and D and trimming were deduced from the DNA. The repertoire holds 200,000 to 250,000 clones, about 80% seen once, with approximately 1.8% in the top ten. This TCR derives from a man aged 55 to 70 who had recovered from COVID-19. Sequenced sample: PBMCs or T cells enriched from blood (not recorded which).

The chain's CDR3 is CASSLDQNYGYTF. The CDR3, as DNA: TGTGCCAGCAGCTTGGATCAGAACTATGGCTACACCTTC. The gene calls are TRBV5-6 and TRBJ1-2, with unresolved D. The V gene lost 0 bases and the J gene lost 2 bases, with 5 bases spanning the gap. Germline CDR1 is SGHDT and CDR2 is YYEEEE. There are 13 residues in the CDR3.